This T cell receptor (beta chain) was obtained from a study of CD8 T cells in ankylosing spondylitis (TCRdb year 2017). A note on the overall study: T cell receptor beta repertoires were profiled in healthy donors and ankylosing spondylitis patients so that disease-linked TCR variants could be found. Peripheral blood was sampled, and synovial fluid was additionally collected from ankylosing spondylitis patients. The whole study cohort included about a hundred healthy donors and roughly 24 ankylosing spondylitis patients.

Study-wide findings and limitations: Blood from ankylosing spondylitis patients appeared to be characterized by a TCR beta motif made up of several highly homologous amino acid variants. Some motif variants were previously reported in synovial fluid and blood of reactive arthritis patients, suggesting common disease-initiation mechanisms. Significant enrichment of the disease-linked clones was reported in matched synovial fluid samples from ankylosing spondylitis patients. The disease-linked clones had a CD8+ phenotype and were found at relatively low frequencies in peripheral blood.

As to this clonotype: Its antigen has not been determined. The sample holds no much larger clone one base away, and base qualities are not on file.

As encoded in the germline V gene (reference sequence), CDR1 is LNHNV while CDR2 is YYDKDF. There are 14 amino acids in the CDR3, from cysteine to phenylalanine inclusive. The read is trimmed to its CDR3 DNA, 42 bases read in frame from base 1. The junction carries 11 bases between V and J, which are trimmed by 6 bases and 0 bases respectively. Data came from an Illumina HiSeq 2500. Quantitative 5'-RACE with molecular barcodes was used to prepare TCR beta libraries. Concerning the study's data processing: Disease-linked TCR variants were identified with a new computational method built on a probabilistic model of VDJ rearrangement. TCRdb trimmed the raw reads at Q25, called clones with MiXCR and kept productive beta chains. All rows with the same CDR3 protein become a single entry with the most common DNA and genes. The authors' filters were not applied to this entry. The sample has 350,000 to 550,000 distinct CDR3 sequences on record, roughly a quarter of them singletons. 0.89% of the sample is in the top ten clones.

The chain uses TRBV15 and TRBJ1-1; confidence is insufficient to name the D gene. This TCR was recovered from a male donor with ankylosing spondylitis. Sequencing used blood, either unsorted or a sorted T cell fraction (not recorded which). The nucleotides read TGTGCCACCAGGACCGGAGGGTTGAACACTGAAGCTTTCTTT. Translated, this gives CATRTGGLNTEAFF.